This TCR beta chain was sequenced in a study of sequential checkpoint blockade in melanoma. Specified treatment: randomized to nivolumab then ipilimumab (arm A) or the reverse (arm B). None of the patients previously received DNA-damaging chemotherapy. Clones were read by immunoSEQ multiplex PCR, and TCRdb kept only the in-frame ones, dropping some. Seen here are about 20,000 clones, roughly 72% observed once, and the top ten hold over 20%. Trimming took 2 bases from V and 2 from J; bases not matched to a gene: 5. The CDR3 sequence is 15 residues long. The germline V gene encodes CDR1 SGDLS and CDR2 YYNGEE.

This sequence originates from a human donor with melanoma. The sequenced sample was CD8+ T cells sorted from blood (inferred from file names), obtained from a patient given nivolumab and ipilimumab in sequence. The chain joins TRBV9 to TRBJ1-2; 8 bases are shared with TRBD1. CDR3 nucleotide sequence: TGTGCCAGCAGCGTGGGACAGGCCGCCAACTATGGCTACACCTTC. Translation gives CASSVGQAANYGYTF.